These T cell receptor beta chains were read from a single sample in a study of shared clonotypes between healthy human individuals. Assay: immunoSEQ multiplex PCR; the TCRdb copy retains only in-frame clones and omits some. The table shows 2 million to 2.5 million clones, with 85% to 95% occurring only once. Sequencing was done on a sample of naive CD4+ T cells sorted from blood. Receptors originate from a man aged 18 to 30 in good health. The CDR3 runs from the conserved cysteine through the conserved F or W. A D gene is named only where the DNA matches it firmly. The size field is filled for only some rows; it gives once, few, many or a size class.

v_call: TRBV7-9; clone_size: -; j_call: TRBJ1-2; d_call: -; cdr3_nt: TGTGCCAGCAGCTTAGGTGCTATGGGGGGATATGGCTACACCTTC; cdr3_aa: CASSLGAMGGYGYTF
v_call: TRBV6-6; clone_size: -; j_call: TRBJ2-7; d_call: TRBD2; cdr3_nt: TGTGCCAGCAGTTACTCGACTAGCGGGAGCTACGAGCAGTACTTC; cdr3_aa: CASSYSTSGSYEQYF
v_call: TRBV4-1; clone_size: -; j_call: TRBJ1-1; d_call: -; cdr3_nt: TGCGCCAGCAGTTGGCGCGCGGGGATGAACACTGAAGCTTTCTTT; cdr3_aa: CASSWRAGMNTEAFF
v_call: TRBV5-3; clone_size: -; j_call: TRBJ2-1; d_call: TRBD1; cdr3_nt: TGTGCCAGAAACTCTCCACTCGGGACAGGGGGCTACAATGAGCAGTTCTTC; cdr3_aa: CARNSPLGTGGYNEQFF
v_call: TRBV4-1; clone_size: -; j_call: TRBJ2-6; d_call: TRBD1; cdr3_nt: TGCGCCAGCAGCCAGGAGGTCGTGGCAGGGGGCATCTTCTCTGGGGCCAACGTCCTGACTTTC; cdr3_aa: CASSQEVVAGGIFSGANVLTF
v_call: TRBV5-6; clone_size: once; j_call: TRBJ2-1; d_call: TRBD1; cdr3_nt: TGTGCCAGCAGCCCGTATGGACAGGGACAGCAGTTCTTC; cdr3_aa: CASSPYGQGQQFF
v_call: TRBV2; clone_size: -; j_call: TRBJ1-5; d_call: -; cdr3_nt: TGTGCCAGCAGTTACCGGACAGTCTATAGCAATCAGCCCCAGCATTTT; cdr3_aa: CASSYRTVYSNQPQHF
v_call: TRBV7-9; clone_size: -; j_call: TRBJ1-1; d_call: TRBD1; cdr3_nt: TGTGCCAGCAGCCAGGGACAGGCGAACACTGAAGCTTTCTTT; cdr3_aa: CASSQGQANTEAFF
v_call: TRBV7-2; clone_size: -; j_call: TRBJ1-2; d_call: -; cdr3_nt: TGTGCCAGCAGCCGCATTGGGGGAGCTAACTATGGCTACACCTTC; cdr3_aa: CASSRIGGANYGYTF
v_call: TRBV19; clone_size: -; j_call: TRBJ2-6; d_call: -; cdr3_nt: TGTGCCAGTAGATCGGCCGGGGCCAACGTCCTGACTTTC; cdr3_aa: CASRSAGANVLTF
v_call: TRBV27; clone_size: once; j_call: TRBJ2-2; d_call: -; cdr3_nt: TGTGCCAGCAGTGGTAGGACAGTGAACACCGGGGAGCTGTTTTTT; cdr3_aa: CASSGRTVNTGELFF
v_call: TRBV6-6; clone_size: -; j_call: TRBJ2-7; d_call: -; cdr3_nt: TGTGCCAGCAGTTACTCGACTCTTACCGCCTACGAGCAGTACTTC; cdr3_aa: CASSYSTLTAYEQYF
v_call: TRBV7-2; clone_size: -; j_call: TRBJ2-3; d_call: TRBD1; cdr3_nt: TGTGCCAGCAGGCGACAGGGGGCATCGTGGGATACGCAGTATTTT; cdr3_aa: CASRRQGASWDTQYF
v_call: TRBV7-9; clone_size: -; j_call: TRBJ2-5; d_call: TRBD1; cdr3_nt: TGTGCCAGCAGCTCCAGGGGGCTAGGGGAGACCCAGTACTTC; cdr3_aa: CASSSRGLGETQYF
v_call: TRBV5-6; clone_size: -; j_call: TRBJ2-2; d_call: -; cdr3_nt: TGTGCCAGCACTCGGCAGGGATACACCGGGGAGCTGTTTTTT; cdr3_aa: CASTRQGYTGELFF
v_call: TRBV2; clone_size: -; j_call: TRBJ1-6; d_call: -; cdr3_nt: TGTGCCAGCAGTTTAACAGGATATAATTCACCCCTCCACTTT; cdr3_aa: CASSLTGYNSPLHF
v_call: TRBV27; clone_size: -; j_call: TRBJ2-1; d_call: TRBD1; cdr3_nt: TGTGCCTCAAGGACAGGGGCAAGGTACAATGAGCAGTTCTTC; cdr3_aa: CASRTGARYNEQFF
v_call: TRBV5-1; clone_size: -; j_call: TRBJ2-3; d_call: -; cdr3_nt: TGCGCCAGCAGCTTGGCCCCAGGAGTCACAGATACGCAGTATTTT; cdr3_aa: CASSLAPGVTDTQYF
v_call: TRBV27; clone_size: -; j_call: TRBJ1-1; d_call: TRBD1; cdr3_nt: TGTGCCAGCAGTTTAGTTCAGGGGGTCGGCACTGAAGCTTTCTTT; cdr3_aa: CASSLVQGVGTEAFF
v_call: TRBV6-5; clone_size: -; j_call: TRBJ2-1; d_call: TRBD2; cdr3_nt: TGTGCCAGCAGTTACCGGGCGGGAGGGGGCTATGAGCAGTTCTTC; cdr3_aa: CASSYRAGGGYEQFF
v_call: TRBV6-6; clone_size: -; j_call: TRBJ1-1; d_call: -; cdr3_nt: TGTGCCAGCAGTTACTCGAGTCACACTGAAGCTTTCTTT; cdr3_aa: CASSYSSHTEAFF
v_call: TRBV6-6; clone_size: -; j_call: TRBJ2-7; d_call: -; cdr3_nt: TGTGCCACCGGAGTGGTCTTTTCCACCTACGAGCAGTACTTC; cdr3_aa: CATGVVFSTYEQYF
v_call: TRBV7-2; clone_size: -; j_call: TRBJ1-5; d_call: -; cdr3_nt: TGTGCCAGCAGCTTAAGGGGACAGCCCCAGCATTTT; cdr3_aa: CASSLRGQPQHF
v_call: TRBV5-1; clone_size: -; j_call: TRBJ2-3; d_call: -; cdr3_nt: TGCGCCAGCAGCTTAGGGGGGCTCACAGATACGCAGTATTTT; cdr3_aa: CASSLGGLTDTQYF
v_call: TRBV29-1; clone_size: once; j_call: TRBJ1-2; d_call: TRBD1; cdr3_nt: TGCAGCGTTGGGACAGGGGGCGTAAGTGGCTACACCTTC; cdr3_aa: CSVGTGGVSGYTF
v_call: TRBV7-9; clone_size: -; j_call: TRBJ2-3; d_call: -; cdr3_nt: TGTGCCAGCAGCTTACAGGCAGATACGCAGTATTTT; cdr3_aa: CASSLQADTQYF
v_call: TRBV10-1; clone_size: -; j_call: TRBJ2-7; d_call: TRBD1; cdr3_nt: TGCGCCAGCAGTCGGGACAGGGGCTCCTACGAGCAGTACTTC; cdr3_aa: CASSRDRGSYEQYF
v_call: TRBV10-2; clone_size: -; j_call: TRBJ1-1; d_call: TRBD1; cdr3_nt: TGCGCCAGCACCTTTCAGGGGGTCACTGAAGCTTTCTTT; cdr3_aa: CASTFQGVTEAFF
v_call: TRBV2; clone_size: -; j_call: TRBJ1-4; d_call: -; cdr3_nt: TGTGCCAGCAGGGTGTTCGGGGGACATGAAAAACTGTTTTTT; cdr3_aa: CASRVFGGHEKLFF
v_call: TRBV4-1; clone_size: -; j_call: TRBJ2-7; d_call: -; cdr3_nt: TGCGCCAGCAGCCAATTCTATGAGGGGCCCTACGAACAGCAGTACTTC; cdr3_aa: CASSQFYEGPYEQQYF
v_call: TRBV4-1; clone_size: -; j_call: TRBJ2-7; d_call: TRBD1; cdr3_nt: TGCGCCAGCAGCCGAAGTCCTTGGACAGGGGAATCCTACGAGCAGTACTTC; cdr3_aa: CASSRSPWTGESYEQYF
v_call: TRBV18; clone_size: -; j_call: TRBJ2-7; d_call: TRBD1; cdr3_nt: TGTGCCAGCTCATCGGGACAGGGGAGCTCCTACGAGCAGTACTTC; cdr3_aa: CASSSGQGSSYEQYF
v_call: TRBV7-2; clone_size: -; j_call: TRBJ2-3; d_call: TRBD1; cdr3_nt: TGTGCCAGCAGCGAAGACAGGGGGCCAAGCACAGATACGCAGTATTTT; cdr3_aa: CASSEDRGPSTDTQYF
v_call: TRBV28; clone_size: once; j_call: TRBJ1-2; d_call: -; cdr3_nt: TGTGCCAGCAGTTTATCAGCCGGCTATGGCTACACCTTC; cdr3_aa: CASSLSAGYGYTF
v_call: TRBV5-1; clone_size: -; j_call: TRBJ1-1; d_call: -; cdr3_nt: TGCGCCAGCAGCTTGGGTCCCAGGGGGAACACTGAAGCTTTCTTT; cdr3_aa: CASSLGPRGNTEAFF
v_call: TRBV7-2; clone_size: -; j_call: TRBJ2-1; d_call: -; cdr3_nt: TGTGCCAGCAGCTTAGCCCCTCCGGGGACGCAGTTCTTC; cdr3_aa: CASSLAPPGTQFF
v_call: TRBV10-1; clone_size: -; j_call: TRBJ2-2; d_call: -; cdr3_nt: TGCGCCAGCAGTCCCGGGTCTCTCCGGGGGGAGCTGTTTTTT; cdr3_aa: CASSPGSLRGELFF
v_call: TRBV5-1; clone_size: -; j_call: TRBJ2-1; d_call: TRBD2; cdr3_nt: TGCGCCAGCAGCTTGGAGCCTAGCGGGAGGAAATTCAATGAGCAGTTCTTC; cdr3_aa: CASSLEPSGRKFNEQFF
v_call: TRBV23-1; clone_size: -; j_call: TRBJ1-1; d_call: -; cdr3_nt: TGCGCCAGCAGTCACCCTTCGGTCAGGGATGAAGCTTTCTTT; cdr3_aa: CASSHPSVRDEAFF
v_call: TRBV9; clone_size: -; j_call: TRBJ1-4; d_call: -; cdr3_nt: TGTGCCAGCAGCGTCGGACATCGAGGCGAGAATGAAAAACTGTTTTTT; cdr3_aa: CASSVGHRGENEKLFF
v_call: TRBV11-2; clone_size: -; j_call: TRBJ1-1; d_call: -; cdr3_nt: TGTGCCAGCAGCTCCCCCTGGAGGGAAGAAGCTTTCTTT; cdr3_aa: CASSSPWREEAFF
v_call: TRBV7-9; clone_size: -; j_call: TRBJ2-7; d_call: -; cdr3_nt: TGTGCCAGCAGCTCCCGGGACGACTACGAGCAGTACTTC; cdr3_aa: CASSSRDDYEQYF